This note documents a single T cell receptor beta chain sequence. The antigen is not known. This specimen belongs to a study of Graves' ophthalmopathy and Graves' hyperthyroidism. Across the study: The study drew peripheral blood at initial diagnosis, before any treatment. Study results and caveats: The model's prediction of ophthalmopathy progression had approximately 68% sensitivity and roughly 72% specificity. Most expanded clonotypes in thyroid above 0.001 frequency also showed up in blood.

PBMCs were isolated by Ficoll-Paque density gradient centrifugation, using approximately 10 ml of fresh peripheral blood as the starting material. This CDR3 has 17 residues. Per germline, CDR1 SGHAT and CDR2 FQNNGV. V lost 2 bases, J lost 3 bases, and 10 bases stayed unmatched. Amplification from RNA transcripts yielded the TCR beta CDR3 regions. HTBI-primed first-round RT-PCR preceded second-round multiplex PCR. TCRdb recomputed calls from the multiplex PCR reads with MiXCR, one row per CDR3 protein. The table records about 220,000 distinct CDR3 sequences, roughly 21% of them present only once. The clonotype originates from a woman in her fifties or sixties with Graves' ophthalmopathy. The V and J genes are TRBV11-2 and TRBJ2-5; 9 bases fit TRBD2. Sample: peripheral blood. CDR3 sequence: CASSLRSLVAGEETQYF. For the CDR3, the DNA is TGTGCCAGCAGCTTACGATCTTTGGTAGCGGGAGAAGAGACCCAGTACTTC.